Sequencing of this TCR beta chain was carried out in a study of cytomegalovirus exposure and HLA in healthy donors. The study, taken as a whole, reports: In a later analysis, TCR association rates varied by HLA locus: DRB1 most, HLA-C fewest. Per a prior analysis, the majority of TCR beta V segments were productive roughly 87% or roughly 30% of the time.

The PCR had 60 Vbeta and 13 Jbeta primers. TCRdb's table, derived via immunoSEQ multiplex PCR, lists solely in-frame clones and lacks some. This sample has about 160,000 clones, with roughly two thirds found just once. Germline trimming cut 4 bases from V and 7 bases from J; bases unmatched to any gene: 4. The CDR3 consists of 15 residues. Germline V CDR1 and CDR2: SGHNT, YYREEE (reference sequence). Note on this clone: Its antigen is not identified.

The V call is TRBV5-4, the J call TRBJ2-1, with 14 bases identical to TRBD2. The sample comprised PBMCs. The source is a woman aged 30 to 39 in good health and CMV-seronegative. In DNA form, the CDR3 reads TGTGCCAGCAGCACCGGGACTAGCGGGAGTAATGAGCAGTTCTTC. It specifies CASSTGTSGSNEQFF. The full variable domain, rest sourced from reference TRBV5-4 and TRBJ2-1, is ETGVTQSPTHLIKTRGQQVTLRCSSQSGHNTVSWYQQALGQGPQFIFQYYREEENGRGNFPPRFSGLQFPNYSSELNVNALELDDSALYLCASSTGTSGSNEQFFGPGTRLTVL.